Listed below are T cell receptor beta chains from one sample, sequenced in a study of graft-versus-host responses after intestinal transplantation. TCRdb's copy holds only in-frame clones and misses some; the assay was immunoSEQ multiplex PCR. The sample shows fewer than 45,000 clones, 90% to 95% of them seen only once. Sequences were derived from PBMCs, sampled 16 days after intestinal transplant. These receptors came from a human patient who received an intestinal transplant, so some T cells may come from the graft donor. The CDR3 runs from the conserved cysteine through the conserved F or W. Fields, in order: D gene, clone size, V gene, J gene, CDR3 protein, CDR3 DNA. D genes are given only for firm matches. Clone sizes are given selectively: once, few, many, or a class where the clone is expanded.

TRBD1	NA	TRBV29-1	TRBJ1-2	CSVEEGQGVSYGYTF	TGCAGCGTTGAAGAGGGACAGGGGGTTTCCTATGGCTACACCTTC
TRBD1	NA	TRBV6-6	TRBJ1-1	CASSRTGPEAFF	TGTGCCAGCAGTAGGACAGGGCCTGAAGCTTTCTTT
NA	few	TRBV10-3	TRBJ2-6	CAISGPRRDGPPSSGANVLTF	TGTGCCATCAGTGGCCCACGTAGGGACGGCCCCCCGAGCTCTGGGGCCAACGTCCTGACTTTC
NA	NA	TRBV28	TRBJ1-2	CASSFPPVYGYTF	TGTGCCAGCAGTTTCCCCCCAGTTTATGGCTACACCTTC
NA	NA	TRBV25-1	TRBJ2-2	CASSPGPGTGELFF	TGTGCCAGCAGTCCCGGACCGGGCACCGGGGAGCTGTTTTTT
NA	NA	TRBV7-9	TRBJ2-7	CASMGGPNSYEQYF	TGTGCCAGCATGGGGGGGCCTAACTCCTACGAGCAGTACTTC
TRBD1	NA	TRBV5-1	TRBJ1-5	CASSLDRGDQPQHF	TGCGCCAGCAGCTTGGACAGGGGAGATCAGCCCCAGCATTTT
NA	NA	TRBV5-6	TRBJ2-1	CASSLFGSYNEQFF	TGTGCCAGCAGCCTTTTCGGCTCCTACAATGAGCAGTTCTTC
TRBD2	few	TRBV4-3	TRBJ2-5	CASSPVAGVGETQYF	TGCGCCAGCAGCCCCGTAGCGGGAGTAGGAGAGACCCAGTACTTC
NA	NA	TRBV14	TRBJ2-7	CASSGTPYEQYF	TGTGCCAGCAGCGGAACTCCCTACGAGCAGTACTTC
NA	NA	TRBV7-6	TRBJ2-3	CASSKDSPTDTQYF	TGTGCCAGCAGCAAGGACAGCCCAACAGATACGCAGTATTTT
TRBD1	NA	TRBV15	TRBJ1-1	CATSSRGLGVYTEAFF	TGTGCCACCAGCAGCAGGGGGCTCGGCGTCTACACTGAAGCTTTCTTT
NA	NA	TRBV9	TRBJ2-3	CASSVAGGSLTDTQYF	TGTGCCAGCAGCGTAGCAGGTGGCAGTCTCACAGATACGCAGTATTTT
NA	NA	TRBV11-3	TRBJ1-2	CASSLGQWGGYTF	TGTGCCAGCAGCTTAGGTCAATGGGGTGGCTACACCTTC
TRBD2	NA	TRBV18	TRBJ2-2	CASSPRPSGRNTGELFF	TGTGCCAGCTCACCAAGGCCTAGCGGACGGAACACCGGGGAGCTGTTTTTT
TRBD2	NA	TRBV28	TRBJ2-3	CASRPPGLAGGSTDTQYF	TGTGCCAGCAGACCACCGGGACTAGCGGGAGGAAGCACAGATACGCAGTATTTT
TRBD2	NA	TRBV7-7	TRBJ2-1	CASSPGGGGNNEQFF	TGTGCCAGCAGCCCGGGGGGCGGGGGGAACAATGAGCAGTTCTTC
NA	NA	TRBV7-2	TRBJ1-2	CASSTPGGRGGYTF	TGTGCCAGCAGCACACCGGGGGGTCGGGGTGGCTACACCTTC